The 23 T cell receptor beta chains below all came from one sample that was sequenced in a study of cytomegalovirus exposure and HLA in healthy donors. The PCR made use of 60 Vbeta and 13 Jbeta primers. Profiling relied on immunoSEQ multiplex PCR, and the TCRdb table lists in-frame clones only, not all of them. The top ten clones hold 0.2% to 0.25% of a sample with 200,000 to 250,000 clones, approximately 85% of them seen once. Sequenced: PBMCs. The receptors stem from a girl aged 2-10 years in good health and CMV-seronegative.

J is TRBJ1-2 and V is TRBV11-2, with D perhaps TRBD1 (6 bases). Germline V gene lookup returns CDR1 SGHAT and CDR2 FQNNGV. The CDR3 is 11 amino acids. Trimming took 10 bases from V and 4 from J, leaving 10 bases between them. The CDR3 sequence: CAIRQVYGYTF. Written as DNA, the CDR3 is TGTGCCATCCGACAGGTCTATGGCTACACCTTC.

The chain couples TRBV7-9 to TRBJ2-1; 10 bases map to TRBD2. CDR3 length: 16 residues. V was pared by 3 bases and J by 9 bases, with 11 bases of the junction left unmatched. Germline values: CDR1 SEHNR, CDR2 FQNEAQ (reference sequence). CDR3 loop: CASSFLVASGGGEQFF. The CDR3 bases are TGTGCCAGCAGCTTTCTGGTGGCTAGCGGGGGCGGTGAGCAGTTCTTC.

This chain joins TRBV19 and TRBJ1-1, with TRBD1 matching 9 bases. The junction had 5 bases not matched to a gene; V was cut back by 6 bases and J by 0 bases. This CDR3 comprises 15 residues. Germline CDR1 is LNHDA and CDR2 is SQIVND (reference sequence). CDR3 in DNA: TGTGCCAGTAGGGGGACAGGGTTCATGAACACTGAAGCTTTCTTT. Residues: CASRGTGFMNTEAFF.

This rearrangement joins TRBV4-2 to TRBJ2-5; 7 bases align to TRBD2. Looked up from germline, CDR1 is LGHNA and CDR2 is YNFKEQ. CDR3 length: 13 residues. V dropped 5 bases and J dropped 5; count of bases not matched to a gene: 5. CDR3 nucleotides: TGTGCCAGCAGCTTACGACTAGCTGAGACCCAGTACTTC. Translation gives CASSLRLAETQYF.

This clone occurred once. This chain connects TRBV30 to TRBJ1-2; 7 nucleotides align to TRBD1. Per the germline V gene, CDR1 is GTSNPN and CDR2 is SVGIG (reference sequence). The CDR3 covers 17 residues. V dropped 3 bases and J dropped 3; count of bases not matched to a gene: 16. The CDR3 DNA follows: TGTGCCTGGAGGCCCCGGCGCAGGGGGAGCTGGGACTATGGCTACACCTTC. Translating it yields CAWRPRRRGSWDYGYTF.

The CDR3 nucleotides read TGTGCCAGCAGCCTCGGACAGGTGAACACCGGGGAGCTGTTTTTT. Its protein product is CASSLGQVNTGELFF. V gene TRBV7-8 combines with J gene TRBJ2-2; 7 bases agree with TRBD1. Germline assignment: CDR1 SGHVS and CDR2 FQNEAQ. The V and J ends lost 5 bases and 1 base, in that order; junction bases with no gene match: 4. The CDR3 loop spans 15 amino acids.

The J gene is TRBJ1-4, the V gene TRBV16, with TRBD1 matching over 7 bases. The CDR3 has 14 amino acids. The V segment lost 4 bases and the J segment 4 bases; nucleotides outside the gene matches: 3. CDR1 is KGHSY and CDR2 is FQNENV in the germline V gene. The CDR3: CASSLQGINEKLFF. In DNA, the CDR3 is TGTGCCAGCAGCCTACAGGGGATTAATGAAAAACTGTTTTTT. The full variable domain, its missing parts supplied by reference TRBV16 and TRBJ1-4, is GEEVAQTPKHLVRGEGQKAKLYCAPIKGHSYVFWYQQVLKNEFKFLISFQNENVFDETGMPKERFSAKCLPNSPCSLEIQATKLEDSAVYFCASSLQGINEKLFFGSGTQLSVL.

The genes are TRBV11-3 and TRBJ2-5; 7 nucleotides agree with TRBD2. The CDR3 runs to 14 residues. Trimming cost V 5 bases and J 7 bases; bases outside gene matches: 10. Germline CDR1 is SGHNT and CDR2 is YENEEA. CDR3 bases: TGTGCCAGCAGCCTCCGCCGCGGGGAGGGGACCCAGTACTTC. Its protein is CASSLRRGEGTQYF.

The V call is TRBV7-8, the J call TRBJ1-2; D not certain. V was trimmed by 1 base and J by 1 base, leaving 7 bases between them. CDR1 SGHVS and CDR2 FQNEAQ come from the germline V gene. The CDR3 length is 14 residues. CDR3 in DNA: TGTGCCAGCAGCTTAGTTGCGGTTAACTATGGCTACACCTTC. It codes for CASSLVAVNYGYTF.

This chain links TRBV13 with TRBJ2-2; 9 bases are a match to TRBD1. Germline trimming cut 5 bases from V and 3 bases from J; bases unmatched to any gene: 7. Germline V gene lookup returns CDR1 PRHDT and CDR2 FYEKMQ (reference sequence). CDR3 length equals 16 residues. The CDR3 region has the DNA TGTGCCAGCAGCCTCCTAGGGACAGGGTACACCGGGGAGCTGTTTTTT. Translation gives CASSLLGTGYTGELFF.

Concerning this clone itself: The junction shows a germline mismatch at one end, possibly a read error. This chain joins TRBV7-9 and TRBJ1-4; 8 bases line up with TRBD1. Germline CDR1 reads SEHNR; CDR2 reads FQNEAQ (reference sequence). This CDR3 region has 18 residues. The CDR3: CSSSRGTGGRATNEKLFF. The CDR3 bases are TGTTCCAGCAGCCGGGGGACAGGTGGTCGGGCAACTAATGAAAAACTGTTTTTT.

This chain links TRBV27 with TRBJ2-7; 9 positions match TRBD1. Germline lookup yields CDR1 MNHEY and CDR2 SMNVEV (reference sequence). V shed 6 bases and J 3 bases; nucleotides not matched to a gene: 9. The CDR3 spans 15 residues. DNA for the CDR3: TGTGCCAGCAGCCACCTCGGACAGGGGATCTACGAGCAGTACTTC. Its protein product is CASSHLGQGIYEQYF.

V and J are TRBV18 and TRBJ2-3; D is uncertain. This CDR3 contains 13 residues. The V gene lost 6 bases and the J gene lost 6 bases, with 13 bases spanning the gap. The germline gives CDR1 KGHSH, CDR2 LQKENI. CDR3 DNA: TGTGCCAGCTCCGAGACTGCGGTGGATACGCAGTATTTT. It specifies CASSETAVDTQYF.

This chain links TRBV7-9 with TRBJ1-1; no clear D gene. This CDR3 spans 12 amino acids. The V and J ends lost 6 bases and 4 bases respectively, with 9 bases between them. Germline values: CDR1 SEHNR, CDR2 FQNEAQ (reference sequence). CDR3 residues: CASRETGTEAFF. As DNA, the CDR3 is TGTGCCAGCAGGGAAACGGGCACTGAAGCTTTCTTT.

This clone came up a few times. The CDR3 DNA follows: TGTGCCAGCAGTCCCCACGCTACTTACGGACAGGGAGAAGCTTTCTTT. Amino acid sequence: CASSPHATYGQGEAFF. This sequence joins TRBV2 and TRBJ1-1; 8 bases are a match to TRBD1. The CDR3 is 16 residues long. J gave up 8 bases and V 5 bases, and 16 bases lay outside the gene matches. From germline, CDR1 is SNHLY and CDR2 FYNNEI.

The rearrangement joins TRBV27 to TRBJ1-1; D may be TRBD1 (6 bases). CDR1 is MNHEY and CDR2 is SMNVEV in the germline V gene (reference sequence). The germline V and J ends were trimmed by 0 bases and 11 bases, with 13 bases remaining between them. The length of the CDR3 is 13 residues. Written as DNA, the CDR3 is TGTGCCAGCAGTTTATCCGGGGACACAACGGCTTTCTTT. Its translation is CASSLSGDTTAFF.

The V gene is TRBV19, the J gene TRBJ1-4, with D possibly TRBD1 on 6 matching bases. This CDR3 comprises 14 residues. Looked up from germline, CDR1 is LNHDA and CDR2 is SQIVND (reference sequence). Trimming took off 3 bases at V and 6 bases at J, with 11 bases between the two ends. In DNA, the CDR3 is TGTGCCAGTAGTATGTCGGGGGGCTATGAAAAACTGTTTTTT. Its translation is CASSMSGGYEKLFF.

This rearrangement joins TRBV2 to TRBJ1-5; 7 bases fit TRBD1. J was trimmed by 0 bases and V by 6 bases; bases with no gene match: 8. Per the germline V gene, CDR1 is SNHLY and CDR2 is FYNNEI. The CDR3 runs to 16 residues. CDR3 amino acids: CASRRDRINSNQPQHF. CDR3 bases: TGTGCCAGCAGGAGGGACAGAATTAATAGCAATCAGCCCCAGCATTTT.

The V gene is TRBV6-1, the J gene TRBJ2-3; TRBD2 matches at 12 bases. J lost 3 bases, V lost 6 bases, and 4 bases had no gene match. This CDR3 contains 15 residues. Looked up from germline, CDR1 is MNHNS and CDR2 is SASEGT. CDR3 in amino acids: CASRTSGSGTDTQYF. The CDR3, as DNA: TGTGCCAGCAGGACTAGCGGGAGTGGAACAGATACGCAGTATTTT.

CDR3 DNA sequence: TGTGCCACCAGCGGGAACGAGCAGTACTTC. Its protein product is CATSGNEQYF. This sequence joins TRBV2 and TRBJ2-7; 7 bases are a match to TRBD2. Germline trimming cut 10 bases from V and 5 bases from J; bases unmatched to any gene: 2. The CDR3 sequence is 10 residues long. The V gene's germline CDR1 is SNHLY and CDR2 FYNNEI.

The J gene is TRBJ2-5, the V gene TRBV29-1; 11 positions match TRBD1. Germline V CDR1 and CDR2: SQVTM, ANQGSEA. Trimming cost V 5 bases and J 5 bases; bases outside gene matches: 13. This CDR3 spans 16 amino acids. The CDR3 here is CSVIRGGTGGWETQYF. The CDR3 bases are TGCAGCGTTATCCGGGGGGGGACAGGGGGGTGGGAGACCCAGTACTTC. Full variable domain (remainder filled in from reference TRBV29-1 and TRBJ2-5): SAVISQKPSRDICQRGTSLTIQCQVDSQVTMMFWYRQQPGQSLTLIATANQGSEATYESGFVIDKFPISRPNLTFSTLTVSNMSPEDSSIYLCSVIRGGTGGWETQYFGPGTRLLVL.

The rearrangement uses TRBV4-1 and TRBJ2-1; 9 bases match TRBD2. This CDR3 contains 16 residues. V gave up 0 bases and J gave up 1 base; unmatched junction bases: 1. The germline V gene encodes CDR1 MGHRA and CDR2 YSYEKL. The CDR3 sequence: CASSQEAGGSYNEQFF. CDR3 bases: TGCGCCAGCAGCCAAGAAGCGGGGGGTTCCTACAATGAGCAGTTCTTC.

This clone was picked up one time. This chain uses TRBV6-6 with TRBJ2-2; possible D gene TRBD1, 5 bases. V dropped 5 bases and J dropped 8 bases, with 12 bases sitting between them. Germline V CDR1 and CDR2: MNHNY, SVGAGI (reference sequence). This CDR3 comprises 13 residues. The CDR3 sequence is CASSRQFAGELFF. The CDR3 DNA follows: TGTGCCAGCAGTAGACAGTTTGCGGGGGAGCTGTTTTTT.